A single sample is the source of the 9 T cell receptor beta chains below, sequenced in a study of cytomegalovirus exposure and HLA in healthy donors. With 60 Vbeta and 13 Jbeta primers, the PCR was carried out. Measured with immunoSEQ multiplex PCR; TCRdb has only the in-frame clones, and not every one. The sample carries 150,000 to 200,000 clones, approximately 71% recorded once. Sequencing was done on a sample of PBMCs. These receptors were collected from a girl aged 5-17 years in good health and CMV-seronegative.

This clone has only a few counts. The rearrangement links TRBV23-1 to TRBJ1-2; D perhaps matches TRBD1 (5 bases). TRBV23-1 is known as an ORF, though its function is uncertain. The germline V and J ends were trimmed by 4 bases and 3 bases, with 15 bases remaining between them. This CDR3 spans 15 amino acids. The CDR3 reads CASSPTGDRDYGYTF. The CDR3 DNA reads TGCGCCAGCAGTCCGACGGGGGACCGGGACTATGGCTACACCTTC.

The gene calls are TRBV7-3 and TRBJ2-1; 11 bases are shared with TRBD2. V shed 4 bases, J shed 6 bases, and the junction held 5 bases outside the gene matches. The CDR3 covers 15 residues. Germline V CDR1 and CDR2: SGHTA, FQGTGA. The CDR3 bases are TGTGCCAGCAGCTCTAGCGGGGGGCCCCCCAATGAGCAGTTCTTC. Translating gives CASSSSGGPPNEQFF. Using reference TRBV7-3 and TRBJ2-1 for the parts outside the CDR3, the full variable domain is GAGVSQTPSNKVTEKGKYVELRCDPISGHTALYWYRQSLGQGPEFLIYFQGTGAADDSGLPNDRFFAVRPEGSVSTLKIQRTERGDSAVYLCASSSSGGPPNEQFFGPGTRLTVL.

The chain couples TRBV6-1 to TRBJ1-2; D uncertain. The CDR3 extends over 13 amino acids. Germline-derived CDR1 and CDR2 are MNHNS and SASEGT. V was shortened by 3 bases and J by 5 bases, with 10 bases between the two germline ends. The CDR3 is CASSEGGIYGYTF. The CDR3 DNA reads as TGTGCCAGCAGTGAGGGAGGCATATATGGCTACACCTTC.

This clone was seen more than once but under ten times. The chain uses TRBV6-1 and TRBJ1-5, with a weak D call TRBD1 (5 bases). Germline loops: CDR1 MNHNS, CDR2 SASEGT. CDR3 size: 14 residues. V lost 1 base and J 3 bases, leaving 7 bases between the germline ends. The CDR3 region has the DNA TGTGCCAGCAGTGAAGGACAGCTCAATCAGCCCCAGCATTTT. It specifies CASSEGQLNQPQHF.

The sample holds one count of this clone. The chain carries TRBV5-1 and TRBJ1-3; perhaps TRBD1 as D (5 bases). The CDR3 is made up of 13 amino acids. Trimming cost V 2 bases and J 7 bases, with 10 bases left between them. The germline gives CDR1 SGHRS, CDR2 YFSETQ. CDR3 residues: CASSFSRGNTIYF. CDR3 nucleotide sequence: TGCGCCAGCAGCTTTTCACGGGGGAACACCATATATTTT.

This clone was counted only a few times. V gene TRBV15 combines with J gene TRBJ1-2; 9 positions agree with TRBD1. Germline-derived CDR1 and CDR2 are LNHNV and YYDKDF (reference sequence). V lost 11 bases, J lost 4 bases, and 5 bases stayed unmatched. CDR3 length: 12 amino acids. In nucleotides, the CDR3 is TGTGCCGCCTCACAGGGGGCCTATGGCTACACCTTC. Encoded protein: CAASQGAYGYTF.

The rearrangement joins TRBV10-2 to TRBJ1-1, with 12 bases identical to TRBD1. The junction had 7 bases not matched to a gene; V was cut back by 7 bases and J by 7 bases. The CDR3 spans 14 residues. Looked up from germline, CDR1 is WSHSY and CDR2 is SAAADI. The CDR3 region is CASIPGQGAVEAFF. CDR3 bases: TGCGCCAGCATACCGGGACAGGGGGCTGTTGAAGCTTTCTTT.

This chain links TRBV6-5 with TRBJ1-1; D gene ambiguous. The CDR3 runs to 13 residues. Per the germline V gene, CDR1 is MNHEY and CDR2 is SVGAGI. V lost 2 bases and J lost 1, with 5 bases in between. CDR3 residues: CASSYGGNTEAFF. The CDR3 nucleotides read TGTGCCAGCAGTTACGGAGGGAACACTGAAGCTTTCTTT.

This clone was seen more than once but under ten times. This rearrangement joins TRBV6-1 to TRBJ1-5, with D unclear. The CDR3 is 14 residues long. The germline gives CDR1 MNHNS, CDR2 SASEGT. V lost 6 bases to trimming and J lost 0 bases, with 9 bases between them. The CDR3 nucleotides are TGTGCCAGCAGGACACCGTATAGCAATCAGCCCCAGCATTTT. It is translated as CASRTPYSNQPQHF.